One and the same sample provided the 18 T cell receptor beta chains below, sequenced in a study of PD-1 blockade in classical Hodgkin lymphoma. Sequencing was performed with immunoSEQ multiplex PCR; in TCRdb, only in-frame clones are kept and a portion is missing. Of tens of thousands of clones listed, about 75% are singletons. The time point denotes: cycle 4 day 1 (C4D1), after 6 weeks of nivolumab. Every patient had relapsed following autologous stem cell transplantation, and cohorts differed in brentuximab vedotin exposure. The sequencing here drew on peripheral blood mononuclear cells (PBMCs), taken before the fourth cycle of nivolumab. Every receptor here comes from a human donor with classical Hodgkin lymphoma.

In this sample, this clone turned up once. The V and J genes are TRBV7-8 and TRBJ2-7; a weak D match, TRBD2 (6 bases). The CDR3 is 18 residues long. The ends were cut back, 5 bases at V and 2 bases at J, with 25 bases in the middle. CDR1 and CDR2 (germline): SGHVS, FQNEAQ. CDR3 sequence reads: CASSRRAGRYSTAYEQYF. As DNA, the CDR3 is TGTGCCAGCAGCCGCCGGGCGGGAAGATATTCTACCGCCTACGAGCAGTACTTC.

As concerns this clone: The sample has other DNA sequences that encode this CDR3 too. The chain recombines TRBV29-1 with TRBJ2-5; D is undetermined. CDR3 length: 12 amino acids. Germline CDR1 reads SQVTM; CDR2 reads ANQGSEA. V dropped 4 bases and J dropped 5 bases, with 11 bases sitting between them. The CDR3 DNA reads TGCAGCGTTGTTAGAGGCAGGGAGACCCAGTACTTC. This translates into CSVVRGRETQYF. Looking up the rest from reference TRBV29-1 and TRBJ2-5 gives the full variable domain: SAVISQKPSRDICQRGTSLTIQCQVDSQVTMMFWYRQQPGQSLTLIATANQGSEATYESGFVIDKFPISRPNLTFSTLTVSNMSPEDSSIYLCSVVRGRETQYFGPGTRLLVL.

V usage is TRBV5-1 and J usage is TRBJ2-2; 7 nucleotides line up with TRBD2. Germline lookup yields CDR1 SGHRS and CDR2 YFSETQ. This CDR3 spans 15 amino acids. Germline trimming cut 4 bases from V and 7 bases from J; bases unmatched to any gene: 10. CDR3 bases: TGCGCCAGCAGCCCCGGGGGGAGTGTAGTCGGGGAGCTGTTTTTT. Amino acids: CASSPGGSVVGELFF.

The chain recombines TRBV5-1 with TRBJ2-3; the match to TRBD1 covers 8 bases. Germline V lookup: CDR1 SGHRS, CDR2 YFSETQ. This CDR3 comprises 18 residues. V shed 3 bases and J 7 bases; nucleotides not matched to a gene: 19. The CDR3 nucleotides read TGCGCCAGCAGCTCATCAGGGGGCGGCCCACCCCTACAAAATACGCAGTATTTT. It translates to CASSSSGGGPPLQNTQYF.

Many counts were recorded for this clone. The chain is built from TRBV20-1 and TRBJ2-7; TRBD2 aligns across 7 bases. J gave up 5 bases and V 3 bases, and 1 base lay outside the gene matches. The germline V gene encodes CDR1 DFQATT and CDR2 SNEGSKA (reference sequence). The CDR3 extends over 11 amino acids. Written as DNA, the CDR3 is TGCAGTGCTAGCGGGAGGCACGAGCAGTACTTC. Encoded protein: CSASGRHEQYF.

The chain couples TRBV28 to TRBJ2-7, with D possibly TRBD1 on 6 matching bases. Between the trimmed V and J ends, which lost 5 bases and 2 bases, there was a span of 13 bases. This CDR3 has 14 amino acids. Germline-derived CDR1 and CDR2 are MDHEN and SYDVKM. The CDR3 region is CASSLTGDTYEQYF. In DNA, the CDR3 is TGTGCCAGCAGTCTCACCGGGGACACCTACGAGCAGTACTTC.

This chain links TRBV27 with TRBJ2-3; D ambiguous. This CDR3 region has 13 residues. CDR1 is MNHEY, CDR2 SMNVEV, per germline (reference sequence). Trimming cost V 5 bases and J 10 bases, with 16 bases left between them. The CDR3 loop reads CASSPITPPAQYF. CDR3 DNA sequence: TGTGCCAGCAGTCCCATAACACCCCCCGCGCAGTATTTT.

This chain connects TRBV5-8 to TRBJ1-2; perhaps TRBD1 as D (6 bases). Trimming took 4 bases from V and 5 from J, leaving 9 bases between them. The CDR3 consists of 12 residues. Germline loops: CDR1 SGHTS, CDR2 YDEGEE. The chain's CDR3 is CASSGGFYGYTF. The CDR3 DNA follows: TGTGCCAGCAGCGGGGGCTTTTATGGCTACACCTTC. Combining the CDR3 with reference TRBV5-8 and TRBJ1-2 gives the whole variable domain EAGVTQSPTHLIKTRGQQATLRCSPISGHTSVYWYQQALGLGLQFLLWYDEGEERNRGNFPPRFSGRQFPNYSSELNVNALELEDSALYLCASSGGFYGYTFGSGTRLTVV.

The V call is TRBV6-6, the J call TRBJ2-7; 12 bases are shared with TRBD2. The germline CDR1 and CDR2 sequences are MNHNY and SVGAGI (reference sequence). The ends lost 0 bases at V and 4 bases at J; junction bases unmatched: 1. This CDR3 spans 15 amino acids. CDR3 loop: CASSYSLAGGYEQYF. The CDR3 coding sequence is TGTGCCAGCAGTTACTCACTAGCGGGAGGTTACGAGCAGTACTTC.

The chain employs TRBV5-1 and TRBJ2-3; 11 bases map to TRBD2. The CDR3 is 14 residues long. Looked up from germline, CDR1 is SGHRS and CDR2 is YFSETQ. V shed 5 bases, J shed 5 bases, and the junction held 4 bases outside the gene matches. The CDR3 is CASSNGLAGDTQYF. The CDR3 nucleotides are TGCGCCAGCAGTAACGGACTAGCGGGAGATACGCAGTATTTT.

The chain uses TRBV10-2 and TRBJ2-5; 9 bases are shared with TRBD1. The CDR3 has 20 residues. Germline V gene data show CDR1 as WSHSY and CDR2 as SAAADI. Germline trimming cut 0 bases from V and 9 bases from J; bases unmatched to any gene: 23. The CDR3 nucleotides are TGCGCCAGCAGTGAGTCCGAGGGACGGGACAGGGTGGGTAACCTTAAGGCCCAGTACTTC. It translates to CASSESEGRDRVGNLKAQYF.

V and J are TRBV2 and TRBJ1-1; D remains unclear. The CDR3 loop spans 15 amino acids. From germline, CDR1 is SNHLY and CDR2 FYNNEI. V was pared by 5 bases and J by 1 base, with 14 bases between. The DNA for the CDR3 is TGTGCCAGCAGTAAGTACACCGGGAGGAACACTGAAGCTTTCTTT. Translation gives CASSKYTGRNTEAFF.

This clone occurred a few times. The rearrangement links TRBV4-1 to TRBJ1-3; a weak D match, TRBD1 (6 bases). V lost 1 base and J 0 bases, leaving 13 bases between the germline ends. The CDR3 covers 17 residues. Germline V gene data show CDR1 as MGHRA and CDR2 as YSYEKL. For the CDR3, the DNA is TGCGCCAGCAGCCAAGGTATAGACAGGCTCTCTGGAAACACCATATATTTT. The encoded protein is CASSQGIDRLSGNTIYF.

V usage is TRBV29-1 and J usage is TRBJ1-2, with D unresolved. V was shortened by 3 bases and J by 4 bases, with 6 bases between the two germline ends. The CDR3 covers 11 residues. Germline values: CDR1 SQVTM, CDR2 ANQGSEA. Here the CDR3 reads CSVDWSYGYTF. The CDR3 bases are TGCAGCGTTGATTGGAGCTATGGCTACACCTTC.

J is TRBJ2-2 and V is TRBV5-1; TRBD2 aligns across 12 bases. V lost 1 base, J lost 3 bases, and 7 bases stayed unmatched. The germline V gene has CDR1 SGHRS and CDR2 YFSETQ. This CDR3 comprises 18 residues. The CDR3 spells CASSLSPRLAGDTGELFF. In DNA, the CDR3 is TGCGCCAGCAGCTTGTCCCCTCGACTAGCGGGGGACACCGGGGAGCTGTTTTTT.

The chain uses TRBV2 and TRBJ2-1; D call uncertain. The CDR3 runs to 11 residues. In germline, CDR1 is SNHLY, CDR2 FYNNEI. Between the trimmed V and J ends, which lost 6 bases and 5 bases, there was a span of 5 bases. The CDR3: CASSYDNEQFF. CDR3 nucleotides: TGTGCCAGCAGCTACGACAATGAGCAGTTCTTC.

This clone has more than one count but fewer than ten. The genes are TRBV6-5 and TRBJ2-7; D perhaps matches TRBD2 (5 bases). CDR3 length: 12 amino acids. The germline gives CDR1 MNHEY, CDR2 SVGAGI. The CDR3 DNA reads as TGTGCCAGCAGCCGTGCGATATGGAAGGAGGCGGTC. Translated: CASSRAIWKEAV.

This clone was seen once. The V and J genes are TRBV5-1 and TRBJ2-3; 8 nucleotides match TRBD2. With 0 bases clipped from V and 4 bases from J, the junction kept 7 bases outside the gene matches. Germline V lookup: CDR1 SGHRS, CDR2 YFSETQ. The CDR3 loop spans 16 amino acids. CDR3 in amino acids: CASSLAGGAGSDTQYF. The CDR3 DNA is TGCGCCAGCAGCTTGGCCGGGGGGGCCGGTTCAGATACGCAGTATTTT.